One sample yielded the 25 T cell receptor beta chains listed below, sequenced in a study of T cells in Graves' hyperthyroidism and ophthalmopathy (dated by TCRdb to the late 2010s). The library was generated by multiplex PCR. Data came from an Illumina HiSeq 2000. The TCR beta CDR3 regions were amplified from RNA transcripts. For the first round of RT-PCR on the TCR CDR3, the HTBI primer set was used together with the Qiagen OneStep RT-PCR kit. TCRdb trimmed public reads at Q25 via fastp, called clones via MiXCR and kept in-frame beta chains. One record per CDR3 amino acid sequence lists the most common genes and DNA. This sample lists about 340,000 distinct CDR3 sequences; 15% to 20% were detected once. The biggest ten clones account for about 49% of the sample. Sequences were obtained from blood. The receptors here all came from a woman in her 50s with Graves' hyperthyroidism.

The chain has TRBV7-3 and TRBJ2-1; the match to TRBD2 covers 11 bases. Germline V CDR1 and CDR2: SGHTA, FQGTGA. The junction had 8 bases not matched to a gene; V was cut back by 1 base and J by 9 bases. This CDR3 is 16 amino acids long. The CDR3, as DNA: TGTGCCAGCAGCTTAAGTAGCGGGGGGGCCCCCAGTGAGCAGTTCTTC. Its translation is CASSLSSGGAPSEQFF. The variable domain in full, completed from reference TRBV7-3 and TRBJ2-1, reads GAGVSQTPSNKVTEKGKYVELRCDPISGHTALYWYRQSLGQGPEFLIYFQGTGAADDSGLPNDRFFAVRPEGSVSTLKIQRTERGDSAVYLCASSLSSGGAPSEQFFGPGTRLTVL.

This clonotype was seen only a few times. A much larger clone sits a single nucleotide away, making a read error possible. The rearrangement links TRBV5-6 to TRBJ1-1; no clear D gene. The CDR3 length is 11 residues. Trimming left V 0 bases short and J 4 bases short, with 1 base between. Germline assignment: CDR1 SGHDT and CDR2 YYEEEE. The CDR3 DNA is TGTGCCAGCAGCTTGGCCACTGAAGCTTTCTTT. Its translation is CASSLATEAFF.

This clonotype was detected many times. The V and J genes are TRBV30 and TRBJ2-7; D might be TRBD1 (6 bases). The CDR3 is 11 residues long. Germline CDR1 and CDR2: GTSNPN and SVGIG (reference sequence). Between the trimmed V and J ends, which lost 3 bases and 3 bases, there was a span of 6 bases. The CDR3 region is CAWRQGYEQYF. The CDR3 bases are TGTGCCTGGAGACAGGGCTACGAGCAGTACTTC.

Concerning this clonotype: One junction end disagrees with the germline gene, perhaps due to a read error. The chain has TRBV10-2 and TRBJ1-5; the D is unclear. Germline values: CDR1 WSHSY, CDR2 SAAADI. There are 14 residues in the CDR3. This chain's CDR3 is CASTPTNSNHPQHF. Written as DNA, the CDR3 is TGCGCCAGCACTCCGACAAATAGCAATCACCCCCAGCATTTT.

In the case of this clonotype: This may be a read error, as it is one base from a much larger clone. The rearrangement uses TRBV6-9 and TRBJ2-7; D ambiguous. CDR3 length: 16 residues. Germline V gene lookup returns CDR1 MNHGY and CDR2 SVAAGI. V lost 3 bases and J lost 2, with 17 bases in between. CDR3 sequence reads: CASSYLIPGQAYEQYF. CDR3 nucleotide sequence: TGTGCCAGCAGTTACTTGATCCCGGGCCAAGCCTACGAGCAGTACTTC.

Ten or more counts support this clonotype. The CDR3 DNA reads TGCAGTGCTACTCCGGGGGCCGGCCATACGGCCCAGCCCCAGCATTTT. This gives the protein CSATPGAGHTAQPQHF. The chain recombines TRBV20-1 with TRBJ1-5; D is possibly TRBD1 (6 bases). V lost 4 bases and J lost 7, with 23 bases in between. In germline, CDR1 is DFQATT, CDR2 SNEGSKA (reference sequence). The CDR3 totals 16 residues.

In nucleotides, the CDR3 is TGTGCCAGCAGAACCTCCGGGACAGGGGTTACCGGGGAGCTGTTTTTT. Its translation: CASRTSGTGVTGELFF. This chain uses TRBV2 with TRBJ2-2; 10 bases map to TRBD1. There are 16 residues in the CDR3. With 6 bases clipped from V and 5 bases from J, the junction kept 9 bases outside the gene matches. Germline-derived CDR1 and CDR2 are SNHLY and FYNNEI.

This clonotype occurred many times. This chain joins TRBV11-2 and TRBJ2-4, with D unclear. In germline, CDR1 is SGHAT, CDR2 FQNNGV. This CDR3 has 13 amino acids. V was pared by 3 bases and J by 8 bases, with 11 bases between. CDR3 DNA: TGTGCCAGCAGCTTGAACTCGGTTGACATTCAGTACTTC. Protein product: CASSLNSVDIQYF.

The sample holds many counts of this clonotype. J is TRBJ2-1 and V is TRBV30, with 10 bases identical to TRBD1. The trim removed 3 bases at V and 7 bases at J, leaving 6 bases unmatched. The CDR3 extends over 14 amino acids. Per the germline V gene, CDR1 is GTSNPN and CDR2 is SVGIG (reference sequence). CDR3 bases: TGTGCCTGGAGCCCCTGGGACAGGGGTAATGAGCAGTTCTTC. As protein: CAWSPWDRGNEQFF.

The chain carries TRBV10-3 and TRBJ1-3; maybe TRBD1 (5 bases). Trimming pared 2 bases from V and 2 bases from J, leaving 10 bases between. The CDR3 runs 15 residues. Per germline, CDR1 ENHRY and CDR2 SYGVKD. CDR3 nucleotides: TGTGCCATCAGTGAGCCAGAAGGGGCTGGAAACACCATATATTTT. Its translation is CAISEPEGAGNTIYF.

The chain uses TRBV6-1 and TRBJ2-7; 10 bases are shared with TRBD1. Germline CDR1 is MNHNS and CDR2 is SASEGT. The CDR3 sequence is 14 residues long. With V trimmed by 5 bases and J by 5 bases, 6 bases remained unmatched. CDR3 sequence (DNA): TGTGCCAGCAGTTCCGGGGACAGGGGAGACGAGCAGTACTTC. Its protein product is CASSSGDRGDEQYF.

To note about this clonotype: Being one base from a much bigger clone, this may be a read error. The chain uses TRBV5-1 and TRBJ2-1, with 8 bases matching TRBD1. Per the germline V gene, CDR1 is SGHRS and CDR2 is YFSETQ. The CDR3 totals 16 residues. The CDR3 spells CASSLGGTGSYSEQFF. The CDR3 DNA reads TGCGCCAGCAGCTTGGGGGGGACAGGCTCCTACAGTGAGCAGTTCTTC.

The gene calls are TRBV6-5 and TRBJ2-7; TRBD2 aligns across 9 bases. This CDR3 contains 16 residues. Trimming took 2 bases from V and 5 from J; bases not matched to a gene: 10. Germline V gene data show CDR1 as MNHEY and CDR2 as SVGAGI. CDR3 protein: CASSYGVAGEGNEQYF. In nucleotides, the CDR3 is TGTGCCAGCAGTTACGGGGTAGCGGGAGAGGGGAACGAGCAGTACTTC.

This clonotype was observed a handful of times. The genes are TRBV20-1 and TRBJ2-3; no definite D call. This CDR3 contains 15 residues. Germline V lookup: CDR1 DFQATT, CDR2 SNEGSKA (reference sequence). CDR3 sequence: CSVEGPQTSTDTQYF. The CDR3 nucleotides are TGCAGCGTTGAAGGCCCTCAAACTAGCACAGATACGCAGTATTTT.

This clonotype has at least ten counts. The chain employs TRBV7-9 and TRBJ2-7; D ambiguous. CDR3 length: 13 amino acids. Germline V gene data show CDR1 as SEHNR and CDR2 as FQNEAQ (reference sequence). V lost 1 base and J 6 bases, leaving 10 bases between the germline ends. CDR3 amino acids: CASSLGATSEQYF. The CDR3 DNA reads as TGTGCCAGCAGCTTAGGGGCTACCTCCGAGCAGTACTTC. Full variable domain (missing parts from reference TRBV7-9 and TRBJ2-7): DTGVSQNPRHKITKRGQNVTFRCDPISEHNRLYWYRQTLGQGPEFLTYFQNEAQLEKSRLLSDRFSAERPKGSFSTLEIQRTEQGDSAMYLCASSLGATSEQYFGPGTRLTVT.

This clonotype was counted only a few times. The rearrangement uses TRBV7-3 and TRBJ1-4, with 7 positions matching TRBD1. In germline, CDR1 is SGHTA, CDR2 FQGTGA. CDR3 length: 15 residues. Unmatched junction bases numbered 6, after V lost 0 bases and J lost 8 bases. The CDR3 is CASSLTGGAGEKLFF. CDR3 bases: TGTGCCAGCAGCTTAACAGGGGGCGCCGGGGAAAAACTGTTTTTT. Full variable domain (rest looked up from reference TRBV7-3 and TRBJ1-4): GAGVSQTPSNKVTEKGKYVELRCDPISGHTALYWYRQSLGQGPEFLIYFQGTGAADDSGLPNDRFFAVRPEGSVSTLKIQRTERGDSAVYLCASSLTGGAGEKLFFGSGTQLSVL.

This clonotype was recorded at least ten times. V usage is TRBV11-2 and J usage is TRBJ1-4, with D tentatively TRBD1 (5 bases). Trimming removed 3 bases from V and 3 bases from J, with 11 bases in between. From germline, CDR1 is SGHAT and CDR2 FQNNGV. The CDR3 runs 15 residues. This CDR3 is CASSFILGANEKLFF. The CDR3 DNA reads TGTGCCAGCAGCTTTATCTTGGGGGCTAATGAAAAACTGTTTTTT.

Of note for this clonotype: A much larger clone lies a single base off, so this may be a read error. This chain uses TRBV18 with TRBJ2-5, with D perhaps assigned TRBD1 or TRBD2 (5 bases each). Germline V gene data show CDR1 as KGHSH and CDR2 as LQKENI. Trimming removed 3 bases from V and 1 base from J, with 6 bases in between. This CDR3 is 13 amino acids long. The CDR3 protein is CASSPGRQETQYF. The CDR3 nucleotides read TGTGCCAGCTCACCGGGACGCCAAGAGACCCAGTACTTC.

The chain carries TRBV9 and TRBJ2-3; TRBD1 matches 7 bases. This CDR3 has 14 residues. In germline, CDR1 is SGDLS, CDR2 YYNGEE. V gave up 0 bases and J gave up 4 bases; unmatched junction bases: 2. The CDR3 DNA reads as TGTGCCAGCAGCGTAGGCCAGGGGGCAGATACGCAGTATTTT. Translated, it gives CASSVGQGADTQYF.

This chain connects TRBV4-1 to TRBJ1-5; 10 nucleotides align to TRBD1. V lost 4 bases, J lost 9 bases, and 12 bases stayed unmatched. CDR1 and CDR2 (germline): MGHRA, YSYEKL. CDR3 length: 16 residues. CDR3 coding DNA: TGCGCCAGCAGCCGGGGGACAGGGGTTCTTTTACGGCCCCAGCATTTT. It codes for CASSRGTGVLLRPQHF.

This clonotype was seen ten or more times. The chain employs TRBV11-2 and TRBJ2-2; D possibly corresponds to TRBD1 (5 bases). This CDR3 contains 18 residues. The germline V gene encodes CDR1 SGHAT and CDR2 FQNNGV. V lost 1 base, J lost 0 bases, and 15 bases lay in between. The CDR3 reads CASSLVPVQGANTGELFF. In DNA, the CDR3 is TGTGCCAGCAGCTTAGTCCCCGTGCAGGGCGCGAACACCGGGGAGCTGTTTTTT.

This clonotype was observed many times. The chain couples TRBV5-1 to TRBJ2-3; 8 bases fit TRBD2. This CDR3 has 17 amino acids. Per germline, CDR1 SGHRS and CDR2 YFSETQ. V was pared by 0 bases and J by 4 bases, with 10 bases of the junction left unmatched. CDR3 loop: CASSLAGSGSESDTQYF. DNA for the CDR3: TGCGCCAGCAGCTTGGCCGGCAGCGGGAGTGAGTCAGATACGCAGTATTTT.

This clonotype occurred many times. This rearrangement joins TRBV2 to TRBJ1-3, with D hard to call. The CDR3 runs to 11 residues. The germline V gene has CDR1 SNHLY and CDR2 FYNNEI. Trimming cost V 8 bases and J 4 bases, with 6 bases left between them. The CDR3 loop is CASEVGNTIYF. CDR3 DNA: TGTGCCAGCGAGGTGGGAAACACCATATATTTT.

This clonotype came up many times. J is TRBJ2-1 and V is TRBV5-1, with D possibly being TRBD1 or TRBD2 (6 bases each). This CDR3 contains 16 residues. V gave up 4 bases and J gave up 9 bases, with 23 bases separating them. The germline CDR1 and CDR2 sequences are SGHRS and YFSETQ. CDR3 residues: CASSKQEGGRQFEQFF. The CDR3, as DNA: TGCGCCAGCAGCAAGCAGGAGGGGGGCCGCCAATTTGAGCAGTTCTTC.

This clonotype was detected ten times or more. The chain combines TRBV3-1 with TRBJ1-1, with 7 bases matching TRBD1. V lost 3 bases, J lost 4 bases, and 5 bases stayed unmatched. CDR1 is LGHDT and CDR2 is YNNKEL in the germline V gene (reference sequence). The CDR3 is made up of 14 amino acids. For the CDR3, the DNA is TGTGCCAGCAGCCACCCGACAGGGCCCACTGAAGCTTTCTTT. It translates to CASSHPTGPTEAFF.